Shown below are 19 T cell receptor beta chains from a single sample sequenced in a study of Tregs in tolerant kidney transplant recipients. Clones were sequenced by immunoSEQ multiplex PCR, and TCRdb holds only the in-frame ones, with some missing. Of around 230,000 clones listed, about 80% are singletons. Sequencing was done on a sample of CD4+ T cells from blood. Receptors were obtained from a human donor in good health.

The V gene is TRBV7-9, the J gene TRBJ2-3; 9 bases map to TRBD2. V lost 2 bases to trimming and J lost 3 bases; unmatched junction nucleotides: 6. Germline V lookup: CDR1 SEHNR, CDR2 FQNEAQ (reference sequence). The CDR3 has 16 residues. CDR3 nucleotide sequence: TGTGCCAGCAGCTTATGGGGTAGCGGGAGTACAGATACGCAGTATTTT. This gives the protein CASSLWGSGSTDTQYF. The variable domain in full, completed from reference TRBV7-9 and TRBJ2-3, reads DTGVSQNPRHKITKRGQNVTFRCDPISEHNRLYWYRQTLGQGPEFLTYFQNEAQLEKSRLLSDRFSAERPKGSFSTLEIQRTEQGDSAMYLCASSLWGSGSTDTQYFGPGTRLTVL.

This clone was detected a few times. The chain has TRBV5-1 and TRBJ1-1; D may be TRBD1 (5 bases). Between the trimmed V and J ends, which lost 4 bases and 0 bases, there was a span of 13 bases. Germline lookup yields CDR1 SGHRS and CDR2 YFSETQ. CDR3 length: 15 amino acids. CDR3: CASSGTAPMNTEAFF. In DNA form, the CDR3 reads TGCGCCAGCAGCGGGACCGCCCCAATGAACACTGAAGCTTTCTTT.

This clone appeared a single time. The CDR3 nucleotides read TGTGCCAGCAGCTTCATTATGAACACTGAAGCTTTCTTT. It yields the protein CASSFIMNTEAFF. The chain carries TRBV5-8 and TRBJ1-1; D is unresolved. This CDR3 is 13 amino acids long. CDR1 and CDR2 from the germline V gene are SGHTS and YDEGEE. V lost 2 bases and J lost 0, with 5 bases in between.

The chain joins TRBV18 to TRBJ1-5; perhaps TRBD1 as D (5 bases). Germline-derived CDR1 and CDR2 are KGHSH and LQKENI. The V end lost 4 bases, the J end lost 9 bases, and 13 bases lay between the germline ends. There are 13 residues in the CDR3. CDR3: CASSRDAEGPQHF. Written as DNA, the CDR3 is TGTGCCAGCTCACGGGACGCCGAAGGGCCCCAGCATTTT.

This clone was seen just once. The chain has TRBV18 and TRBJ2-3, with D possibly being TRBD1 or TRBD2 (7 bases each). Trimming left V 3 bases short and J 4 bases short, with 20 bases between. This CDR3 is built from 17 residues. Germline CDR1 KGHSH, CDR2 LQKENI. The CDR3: CASSPLGGGRAADTQYF. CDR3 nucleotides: TGTGCCAGCTCACCGTTGGGAGGGGGCCGTGCTGCAGATACGCAGTATTTT.

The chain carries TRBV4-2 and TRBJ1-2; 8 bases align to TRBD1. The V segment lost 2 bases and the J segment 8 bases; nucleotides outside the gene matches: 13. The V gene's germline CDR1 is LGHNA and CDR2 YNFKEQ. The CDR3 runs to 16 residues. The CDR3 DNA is TGTGCCAGCAGCCAACAAGCAGGGGGCGCTGGGTCCGGCTACACCTTC. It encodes CASSQQAGGAGSGYTF.

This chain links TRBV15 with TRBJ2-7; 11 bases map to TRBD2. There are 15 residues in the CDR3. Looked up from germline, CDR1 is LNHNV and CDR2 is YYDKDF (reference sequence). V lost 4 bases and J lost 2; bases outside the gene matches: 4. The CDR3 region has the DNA TGTGCCACCAGCACTGTACTAGCGGGAGCCTACGAGCAGTACTTC. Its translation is CATSTVLAGAYEQYF.

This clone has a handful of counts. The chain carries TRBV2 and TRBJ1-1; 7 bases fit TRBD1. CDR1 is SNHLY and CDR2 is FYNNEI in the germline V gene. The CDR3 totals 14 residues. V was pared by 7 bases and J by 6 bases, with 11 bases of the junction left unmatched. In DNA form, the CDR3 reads TGTGCCAGCACTATGACAGGGCTTCGTTCTGAAGCTTTCTTT. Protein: CASTMTGLRSEAFF.

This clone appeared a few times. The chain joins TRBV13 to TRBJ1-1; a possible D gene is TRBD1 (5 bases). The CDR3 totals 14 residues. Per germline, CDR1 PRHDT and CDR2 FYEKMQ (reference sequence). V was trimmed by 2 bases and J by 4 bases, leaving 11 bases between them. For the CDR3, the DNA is TGTGCCAGCAGCTTAAGAGGGGCTGCCACTGAAGCTTTCTTT. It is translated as CASSLRGAATEAFF.

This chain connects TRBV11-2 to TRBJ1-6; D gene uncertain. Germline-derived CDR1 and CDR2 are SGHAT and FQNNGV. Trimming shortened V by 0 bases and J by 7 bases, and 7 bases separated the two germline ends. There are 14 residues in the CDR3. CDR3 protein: CASSLEVRNSPLHF. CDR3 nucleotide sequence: TGTGCCAGCAGCTTAGAGGTCAGGAATTCACCCCTCCACTTT.

The CDR3 protein is CASSQGLAGRRETQYF. CDR3 sequence (DNA): TGTGCCAGCAGCCAGGGACTAGCGGGAAGGCGGGAGACCCAGTACTTC. The V and J genes are TRBV5-4 and TRBJ2-5, with TRBD2 matching over 13 bases. This CDR3 spans 16 amino acids. The trim removed 4 bases at V and 5 bases at J, leaving 8 bases unmatched. The germline gives CDR1 SGHNT, CDR2 YYREEE (reference sequence).

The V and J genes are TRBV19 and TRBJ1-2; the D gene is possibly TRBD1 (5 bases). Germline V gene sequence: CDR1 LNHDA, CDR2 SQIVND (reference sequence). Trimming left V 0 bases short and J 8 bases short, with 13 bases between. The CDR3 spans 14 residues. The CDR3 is CASSIEGSRGGYTF. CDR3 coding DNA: TGTGCCAGTAGTATAGAAGGATCCCGGGGCGGCTACACCTTC.

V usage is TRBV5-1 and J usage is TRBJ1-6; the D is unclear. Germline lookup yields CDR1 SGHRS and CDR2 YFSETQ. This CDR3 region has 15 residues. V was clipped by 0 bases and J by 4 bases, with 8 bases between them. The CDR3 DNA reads TGCGCCAGCAGCTTGGTTGGTCAGTATAATTCACCCCTCCACTTT. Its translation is CASSLVGQYNSPLHF.

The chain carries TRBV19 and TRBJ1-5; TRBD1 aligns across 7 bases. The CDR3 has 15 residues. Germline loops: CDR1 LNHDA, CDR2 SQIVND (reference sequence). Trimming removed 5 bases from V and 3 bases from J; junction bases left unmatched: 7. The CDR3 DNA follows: TGTGCCAGTAGTTTCGACAGGGCGATCAATCAGCCCCAGCATTTT. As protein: CASSFDRAINQPQHF. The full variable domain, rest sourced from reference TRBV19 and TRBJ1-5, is DGGITQSPKYLFRKEGQNVTLSCEQNLNHDAMYWYRQDPGQGLRLIYYSQIVNDFQKGDIAEGYSVSREKKESFPLTVTSAQKNPTAFYLCASSFDRAINQPQHFGDGTRLSIL.

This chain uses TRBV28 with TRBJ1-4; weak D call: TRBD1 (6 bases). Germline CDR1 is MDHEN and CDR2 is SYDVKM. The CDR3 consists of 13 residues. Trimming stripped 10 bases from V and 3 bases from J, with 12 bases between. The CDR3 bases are TGTGCCACCCGGTGGGGGCCTAATGAAAAACTGTTTTTT. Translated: CATRWGPNEKLFF.

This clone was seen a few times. The CDR3 DNA reads TGTGCCAGCAGCAAAGACGGAGGGTTGGGCTCCTACGAGCAGTACTTC. Residues: CASSKDGGLGSYEQYF. The rearrangement uses TRBV21-1 and TRBJ2-7; the D call in the table, TRBD2, was not verified against the DNA. TRBV21-1 is described as a pseudogene. The CDR3 is 16 residues long.

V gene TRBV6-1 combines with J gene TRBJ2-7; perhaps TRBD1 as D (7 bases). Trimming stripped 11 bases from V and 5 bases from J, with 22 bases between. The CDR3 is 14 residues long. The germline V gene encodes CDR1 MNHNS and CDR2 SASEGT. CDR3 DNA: TGTGCCGGGGGGACCGGGACAGCTTACAACGAGCAGTACTTC. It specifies CAGGTGTAYNEQYF.

The CDR3 nucleotides read TGTGCCAGCAGCTTACGGGGGGTGGTGGGAGGAGAGGGCAATGAGCAGTTCTTC. Amino acid sequence: CASSLRGVVGGEGNEQFF. The chain has TRBV11-2 and TRBJ2-1; 7 bases align to TRBD2. Germline V gives CDR1 SGHAT, CDR2 FQNNGV. This CDR3 has 18 amino acids. The trim removed 2 bases at V and 6 bases at J, leaving 16 bases unmatched. Supplemented by reference TRBV11-2 and TRBJ2-1, the full variable domain reads EAGVAQSPRYKIIEKRQSVAFWCNPISGHATLYWYQQILGQGPKLLIQFQNNGVVDDSQLPKDRFSAERLKGVDSTLKIQPAKLEDSAVYLCASSLRGVVGGEGNEQFFGPGTRLTVL.

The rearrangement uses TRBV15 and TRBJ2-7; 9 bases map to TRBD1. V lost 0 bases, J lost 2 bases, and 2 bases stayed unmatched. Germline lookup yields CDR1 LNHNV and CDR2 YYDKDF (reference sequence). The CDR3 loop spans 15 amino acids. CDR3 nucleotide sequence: TGTGCCACCAGCAGAGATGGGACAGGGCCCTACGAGCAGTACTTC. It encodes CATSRDGTGPYEQYF.